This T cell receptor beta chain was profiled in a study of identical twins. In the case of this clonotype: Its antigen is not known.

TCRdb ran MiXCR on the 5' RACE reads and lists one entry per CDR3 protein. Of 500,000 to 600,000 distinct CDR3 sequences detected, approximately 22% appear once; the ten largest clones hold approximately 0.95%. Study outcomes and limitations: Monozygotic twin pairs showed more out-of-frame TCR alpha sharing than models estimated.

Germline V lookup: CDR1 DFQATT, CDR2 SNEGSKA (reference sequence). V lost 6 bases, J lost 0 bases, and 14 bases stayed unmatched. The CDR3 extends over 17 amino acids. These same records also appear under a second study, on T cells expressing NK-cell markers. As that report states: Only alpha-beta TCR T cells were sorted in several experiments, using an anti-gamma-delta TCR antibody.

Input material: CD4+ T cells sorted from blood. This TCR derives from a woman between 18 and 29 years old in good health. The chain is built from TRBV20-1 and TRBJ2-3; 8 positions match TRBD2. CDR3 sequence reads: CSAPSGGTSGSTDTQYF. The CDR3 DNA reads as TGCAGTGCCCCTTCTGGGGGAACTAGCGGTAGCACAGATACGCAGTATTTT.